Included here is one TCR beta chain sequence, with context. There is no known antigen for this receptor. The sample holds no much larger clone one base away, and base qualities are not on file. From each donor, a single peripheral blood sample of about 100 mL on average was drawn into heparinised tubes. A BD FACSAria II and a panel including CD45RO, CCR7, CD25, CD127, CD95 and CD27 were used to sort naive, central memory, regulatory and stem cell-like memory CD4+ T cells. Every sorted population had a purity above 98%. PBMCs were isolated right away by Lymphoprep density gradient centrifugation and were stained directly, without culture. So that batch effects would be minimized, each experiment stained and sorted samples in pairs, pairing one healthy donor with one patient. V has 10 bases trimmed and J has 2 bases trimmed; junction bases matching no gene number 10. The CDR3 contains 14 residues, cysteine and phenylalanine counted. The CDR3 DNA has 42 bases and is translated from base 1. Per the germline V gene, MNHNS is the CDR1 and SASEGT is the CDR2.

This sample is drawn from a study of beta chain features in type 1 diabetes (dated by TCRdb to 2016 to 2018). About the study as a whole: Mean age, gender distribution, total cell number and subset yield did not differ between patients and healthy donors. Whereas all 30 or so donors provided naive and central memory subsets, regulatory and stem cell-like memory subsets were isolated from just 8 patients and roughly 8 healthy donors. A total of about 99,000,000 sorted cells were examined across all samples, and RNA yield correlated strongly with the number of cells per subset. In the study, TCRB repertoires of sorted circulating CD4+ T cell subsets from recently diagnosed type 1 diabetes patients were compared with those of matched healthy donors.

Paper-wide results and their limitations: At VDJ recombination sites, type 1 diabetes patients had fewer insertions and more deleted nucleotides, which implies abnormalities in thymic rearrangement. Only small numbers of individuals were included in the HLA sub-analyses, which left unresolved whether HLA type had any influence on TCRB rearrangement. PCR might favor shorter templates, but patient and control samples were amplified and corrected together, so any skew would affect both groups equally. Because cDNA rather than genomic DNA was sequenced, highly expressing activated cells could have been over-represented, although no difference in activation and CD3 levels was found between groups. A moderate but significant shortening of TCRB CDR3 length was observed in type 1 diabetes patients in all four CD4+ subsets. Naive, central memory and regulatory TCRB repertoires appeared to be more alike among patients than among healthy donors.

The High Capacity cDNA Reverse Transcription Kit was used to reverse transcribe all of the isolated RNA, meaning that expressed TCRB transcripts were what got sequenced. Deep immunoSEQ sequencing was applied to naive, central memory and regulatory T cell samples, giving an average of roughly 3.6 million total reads per sample. Sorted cells were lysed in RLT buffer, and RNA was extracted using DNase-treated RNeasy Micro or Mini kits according to cell number. Each cell subset was processed separately to prevent cross-contamination, with patient and healthy donor samples processed together. Using the immunoSEQ multiplex PCR, TCRB sequences were amplified from cDNA into 87-bp fragments spanning the CDR3 region. Sequencing of the amplicons was done on the Illumina HiSeq platform. In the authors' own workflow: Synthetic template baselines were used to correct PCR bias computationally, reads within Hamming distance 2 were collapsed together, and singletons that could not be merged were discarded. Reads were aligned to IMGT to assign V, D and J genes, CDR3 length, and insertions or deletions at six rearrangement sites. Clonotype counts were normalized to sorted cell number within each subset before computing true diversity and Gini coefficients with the tcR R package. The overlap coefficient, calculated on TCRB nucleotide sequences, was used to quantify repertoire sharing. As a proxy for the pre-selection repertoire, out-of-frame TCRB sequences from naive cells were analyzed. TCRdb's version of the immuneACCESS table is confined to in-frame rearrangements and falls short of the full clone set. An unresolved V gene accounts for under half of the shortfall where checked; the remainder is of unknown origin. The D gene and trimming were derived from the DNA, and the V and J assignments and clone size from that table. In all, the sample holds a few hundred thousand clones, and around 13% of those were seen once. The ten top clones hold roughly 0.035% of the sample.

The receptor's source is a man in his thirties or forties in good health. The sample consisted of naive CD4+ T cells from blood. The cell subset or site label of this sample denotes: true naive CD4+ T cells. The rearranged segments are TRBV6-1 and TRBJ2-7; 8 middle bases align to TRBD1. The sequenced DNA is TGTGCCACCCCATCCGGGACAGGTACCTACGAGCAGTACTTC. Its translation is CATPSGTGTYEQYF.